The clone carrying this T cell receptor beta chain was detected ten times or more. Its antigen is undetermined. This sample is part of a study of T cells in Graves' hyperthyroidism and ophthalmopathy. Notes on the study in general: Most thyroid clonotypes expanded above 0.001 appeared in blood too.

Researchers took RNA transcripts and amplified the TCR beta CDR3 regions from them. A first-round RT-PCR of the TCR CDR3 used the HTBI primer set. MiXCR was run by TCRdb on the multiplex PCR reads, yielding one entry per CDR3 protein. Altogether roughly 600,000 distinct CDR3 sequences are present, roughly 15% being singletons, with the ten largest covering around an eighth. V shed 2 bases and J shed 0 bases, with 14 bases lying between them. The length of the CDR3 is 16 residues. CDR1 and CDR2 (germline): SGHTA, FQGNSA. This clonotype originated in a woman aged 45-65 years with Graves' ophthalmopathy. The chain recombines TRBV7-2 with TRBJ2-7, with D tentatively TRBD1 (6 bases). The sample consisted of blood. This CDR3 is CASSLLGTTYSYEQYF. The CDR3 bases are TGTGCCAGCAGCTTACTCGGGACAACCTACTCCTACGAGCAGTACTTC.